A single sample is the source of the 14 T cell receptor beta chains below, sequenced in a study of CD8 T cells in Susac syndrome. With random hexamers, reverse transcription was performed on about 0.5 to 1 ug of RNA. Each CDR3 protein is one row after TCRdb ran MiXCR on the immunoSEQ multiplex PCR reads. The table lists around 200,000 distinct CDR3 sequences, 85% to 95% of them singletons. Sequenced: CD4+ T cells from PBMCs. The receptors were gathered from a human donor with Susac syndrome.

This rearrangement joins TRBV7-2 to TRBJ1-5; no clear D. The CDR3 is 15 residues long. Germline CDR1 is SGHTA and CDR2 is FQGNSA. Trimming removed 5 bases from V and 4 bases from J, with 15 bases in between. Here the CDR3 reads CASSHDALRNQPQHF. CDR3 nucleotide sequence: TGTGCCAGCAGCCACGATGCCCTTAGGAATCAGCCCCAGCATTTT.

The rearrangement links TRBV7-2 to TRBJ1-2; tentative D call: TRBD1 (5 bases). Germline CDR1 and CDR2: SGHTA and FQGNSA. V lost 5 bases and J lost 8, with 18 bases in between. This CDR3 is built from 14 residues. CDR3 residues: CASSPLTRVSGYTF. DNA for the CDR3: TGTGCCAGCAGCCCCTTGACCAGGGTCAGCGGCTACACCTTC.

The rearrangement links TRBV6-2 or TRBV6-3 to TRBJ2-1; D is perhaps TRBD2 (5 bases). The CDR3 runs 15 residues. Trimming removed 2 bases at V and 14 bases at J, with 22 bases between. Germline V gene sequence: CDR1 MNHEY, CDR2 SVGEGT. The CDR3: CASSYPVAGPDPEFF. CDR3 nucleotide sequence: TGTGCCAGCAGTTACCCCGTGGCGGGCCCGGATCCTGAGTTCTTC.

The chain combines TRBV29-1 with TRBJ2-2; 7 nucleotides align to TRBD1. V trimming: 7 bases; J trimming: 0 bases; junction bases outside the gene matches: 2. Per germline, CDR1 SQVTM and CDR2 ANQGSEA. The CDR3 extends over 13 amino acids. The CDR3 region has the DNA TGCAGCGCGGGGACAGCGAACACCGGGGAGCTGTTTTTT. Translated: CSAGTANTGELFF.

The chain uses TRBV28 and TRBJ2-7; the D is unclear. Germline CDR1 reads MDHEN; CDR2 reads SYDVKM. This CDR3 comprises 13 residues. V was clipped by 5 bases and J by 3 bases, with 11 bases between them. The CDR3, as DNA: TGTGCCAGCAGTCCGGGTGGCGGCTACGAGCAGTACTTC. Translation: CASSPGGGYEQYF.

DNA of the CDR3: TGTGCCAGCAGTTCTAGCGGGGGTTACAATGAGCAGTTCTTC. Protein: CASSSSGGYNEQFF. This chain joins TRBV28 and TRBJ2-1; 10 bases align to TRBD2. Germline lookup yields CDR1 MDHEN and CDR2 SYDVKM. Trimming took 4 bases from V and 4 from J; bases not matched to a gene: 1. The CDR3 covers 14 residues.

The rearrangement joins TRBV7-2 to TRBJ2-5, with 8 positions matching TRBD2. V trimming: 4 bases; J trimming: 3 bases; junction bases outside the gene matches: 13. Germline V gives CDR1 SGHTA, CDR2 FQGNSA. The CDR3 has 17 residues. The CDR3 nucleotides are TGTGCCAGCAGCTCCGCCTCCCTCAGCGGGAGCGAAGAGACCCAGTACTTC. Amino acids: CASSSASLSGSEETQYF.

The chain has TRBV7-9 and TRBJ1-1; the match to TRBD1 covers 9 bases. The CDR3 consists of 15 residues. CDR1 is SEHNR, CDR2 FQNEAQ, per germline (reference sequence). The V segment lost 5 bases and the J segment 8 bases; nucleotides outside the gene matches: 12. This CDR3 is CASSLFTTGGLEAFF. For the CDR3, the DNA is TGTGCCAGCAGCCTTTTTACAACAGGGGGCTTAGAAGCTTTCTTT. Together with reference TRBV7-9 and TRBJ1-1, the CDR3 gives the full variable domain: DTGVSQNPRHKITKRGQNVTFRCDPISEHNRLYWYRQTLGQGPEFLTYFQNEAQLEKSRLLSDRFSAERPKGSFSTLEIQRTEQGDSAMYLCASSLFTTGGLEAFFGQGTRLTVV.

The table lists this clonotype with a count of one. The chain has TRBV12-3 or TRBV12-4 and TRBJ2-4; D perhaps matches TRBD2 (5 bases). The CDR3 loop spans 15 amino acids. V was pared by 4 bases and J by 9 bases, with 19 bases between. Here the CDR3 reads CASSSLGLGSGIQYF. Here the CDR3 DNA reads TGTGCCAGCAGTTCCCTGGGCCTAGGGAGTGGCATTCAGTACTTC.

The V gene is TRBV18, the J gene TRBJ1-3, with D perhaps matching TRBD1 (5 bases). The CDR3 contains 14 residues. CDR1 and CDR2 (germline): KGHSH, LQKENI. V shed 2 bases and J shed 7 bases, with 12 bases lying between them. The CDR3 loop is CASSPGAGGNTIYF. In nucleotides, the CDR3 is TGTGCCAGCTCACCAGGGGCAGGTGGGAACACCATATATTTT.

The chain joins TRBV5-1 to TRBJ2-5; 10 bases are a match to TRBD1. The germline V gene has CDR1 SGHRS and CDR2 YFSETQ. The CDR3 loop spans 15 amino acids. V shed 7 bases, J shed 4 bases, and the junction held 10 bases outside the gene matches. CDR3 nucleotides: TGCGCCAGCCGCTCCGGGACAGGGGCTCTAGAGACCCAGTACTTC. It encodes CASRSGTGALETQYF.

This chain links TRBV18 with TRBJ1-5; D is unclear. Trimming removed 2 bases at V and 7 bases at J, with 9 bases between. The CDR3 extends over 13 amino acids. Germline V gene sequence: CDR1 KGHSH, CDR2 LQKENI. CDR3 loop: CASSPNHRQPQHF. The CDR3 DNA reads as TGTGCCAGCTCACCAAACCATCGGCAGCCCCAGCATTTT.

The chain couples TRBV3-1 to TRBJ2-1; D gene unclear. The germline V and J ends were trimmed by 5 bases and 9 bases, with 14 bases remaining between them. This CDR3 is built from 13 residues. Per the germline V gene, CDR1 is LGHDT and CDR2 is YNNKEL (reference sequence). Here the CDR3 reads CASSKLEMPEQFF. CDR3 coding DNA: TGTGCCAGCAGCAAACTCGAGATGCCTGAGCAGTTCTTC.

The gene calls are TRBV2 and TRBJ1-1, with 10 bases identical to TRBD1. This CDR3 is 13 amino acids long. J gave up 4 bases and V 8 bases, and 4 bases lay outside the gene matches. Germline V gives CDR1 SNHLY, CDR2 FYNNEI. This chain's CDR3 is CASGRDRGTEAFF. The DNA for the CDR3 is TGTGCCAGCGGTCGGGACAGGGGCACTGAAGCTTTCTTT.